One and the same sample provided the 6 T cell receptor beta chains below, sequenced in a study of CD8 T cells in Susac syndrome. With random hexamers, 0.5 to 1 ug RNA was reverse transcribed. Each CDR3 protein is one row after TCRdb ran MiXCR on the immunoSEQ multiplex PCR reads. This sample has approximately 100,000 distinct CDR3 sequences, with nearly 95% found just once. Material: CD4+ T cells from PBMCs. Every receptor here comes from a human donor in good health.

CDR3 region: CASSQPLQGALGNEQFF. CDR3 sequence (DNA): TGCGCCAGCAGCCAACCACTGCAGGGGGCCTTGGGCAATGAGCAGTTCTTC. This chain uses TRBV4-3 with TRBJ2-1; TRBD1 matches at 8 bases. The CDR3 loop spans 17 amino acids. V gave up 2 bases and J gave up 6 bases; unmatched junction bases: 12. Germline values: CDR1 LGHNA, CDR2 YSLEER.

This chain joins TRBV5-1 and TRBJ2-2, with D possibly TRBD2 on 6 matching bases. The ends were cut back, 1 base at V and 1 base at J, with 11 bases in the middle. The CDR3 length is 16 residues. CDR1 SGHRS and CDR2 YFSETQ come from the germline V gene. CDR3 sequence: CASSLLRGMNTGELFF. For the CDR3, the DNA is TGCGCCAGCAGCTTGCTCCGGGGGATGAACACCGGGGAGCTGTTTTTT.

V is TRBV11-2 and J is TRBJ2-4; the D call may be TRBD1 or TRBD2 (6 bases each). CDR1 and CDR2 from the germline V gene are SGHAT and FQNNGV. Between the trimmed V and J ends, which lost 4 bases and 3 bases, there was a span of 25 bases. This CDR3 spans 19 amino acids. CDR3 loop: CASSSPKGGALTDKNIQYF. The CDR3 nucleotides are TGTGCCAGCAGCTCTCCTAAGGGGGGAGCTCTAACGGACAAAAACATTCAGTACTTC.

In DNA form, the CDR3 reads TGTGCCAGCAGTTACCGGAGAAAGACAGGTTGGAACACCGGGGAGCTGTTTTTT. This encodes CASSYRRKTGWNTGELFF. V gene TRBV6-2 or TRBV6-3 combines with J gene TRBJ2-2; D might be TRBD1 (6 bases). Trimming pared 2 bases from V and 1 base from J, leaving 17 bases between. CDR3 size: 18 residues. CDR1 is MNHEY, CDR2 SVGEGT, per germline.

This chain uses TRBV6-5 with TRBJ1-5, with D perhaps TRBD1 (5 bases). The germline gives CDR1 MNHEY, CDR2 SVGAGI. The CDR3 extends over 13 amino acids. Trimming pared 8 bases from V and 5 bases from J, leaving 13 bases between. DNA of the CDR3: TGTGCCAGCGCAGGGACGGTAGATCAGCCCCAGCATTTT. This codes for CASAGTVDQPQHF.

V usage is TRBV5-5 and J usage is TRBJ2-5; possibly TRBD1 or TRBD2 for D (6 bases each). V shed 6 bases and J shed 2 bases, with 14 bases lying between them. The CDR3 has 14 amino acids. Germline V gene lookup returns CDR1 SGHKS and CDR2 YYEKEE (reference sequence). CDR3 sequence (DNA): TGTGCCAGCACTAGGGGGGCGGGACAAGAGACCCAGTACTTC. Its translation is CASTRGAGQETQYF.